Shown below are 20 T cell receptor beta chains from a single sample sequenced in a study of T cell responses to AZD1222 COVID-19 vaccine. Sequenced by immunoSEQ multiplex PCR; TCRdb stores in-frame clones only, minus some. The sample includes fewer than 70,000 clones, 89% of them seen just once. The sample consisted of peripheral blood, taken 28 days after the second AZD1222 dose. The origin of the receptors is an adult who received the AZD1222 COVID-19 vaccine.

The rearrangement uses TRBV2 and TRBJ2-7; D ambiguous. The CDR3 consists of 12 residues. Germline V CDR1 and CDR2: SNHLY, FYNNEI. Trimming removed 3 bases at V and 3 bases at J, with 6 bases between. Here the CDR3 DNA reads TGTGCCAGCAGTGAGTCAGGCTACGAGCAGTACTTC. It codes for CASSESGYEQYF.

The chain has TRBV2 and TRBJ2-1, with D possibly TRBD1 on 5 matching bases. Germline CDR1 SNHLY, CDR2 FYNNEI. The CDR3 covers 19 residues. V gave up 5 bases and J gave up 5 bases, with 28 bases separating them. The CDR3 here is CASSPRTLTVLTLNNEQFF. The CDR3 DNA sequence: TGTGCCAGCAGTCCGCGGACACTAACGGTCCTAACCTTAAACAATGAGCAGTTCTTC.

This chain connects TRBV7-3 to TRBJ2-5; 10 nucleotides align to TRBD1. This CDR3 comprises 16 residues. Germline V gene data show CDR1 as SGHTA and CDR2 as FQGTGA. The V and J ends lost 3 bases and 5 bases, in that order; junction bases with no gene match: 9. CDR3 nucleotides: TGTGCCAGCAGCTTGGCTGGACAGGGGGTCGTGGAGACCCAGTACTTC. Its protein is CASSLAGQGVVETQYF.

The V and J genes are TRBV4-1 and TRBJ2-1; TRBD2 matches 12 bases. Germline trimming cut 3 bases from V and 7 bases from J; bases unmatched to any gene: 22. Looked up from germline, CDR1 is MGHRA and CDR2 is YSYEKL. The CDR3 consists of 21 residues. The CDR3 DNA sequence: TGCGCCAGCAGCCATCGTTTCGGACAGGGGGATACTAGCGGGAGGAAAAATGAGCAGTTCTTC. Its translation is CASSHRFGQGDTSGRKNEQFF.

This clone was detected a few times. The J gene is TRBJ2-1, the V gene TRBV6-5; TRBD2 matches at 9 bases. CDR3 length equals 15 residues. V dropped 7 bases and J dropped 4; count of bases not matched to a gene: 8. Germline CDR1 and CDR2: MNHEY and SVGAGI. The CDR3 loop reads CASTNSGGVYNEQFF. CDR3 nucleotides: TGTGCCAGCACCAATAGCGGGGGAGTTTACAATGAGCAGTTCTTC.

V usage is TRBV10-2 and J usage is TRBJ1-2; D is ambiguous. V shed 3 bases and J shed 3 bases, with 11 bases lying between them. Germline values: CDR1 WSHSY, CDR2 SAAADI. CDR3 length: 14 amino acids. The DNA of the CDR3 is TGCGCCAGCAGTGAAGGCCAAAGGGACTATGGCTACACCTTC. This encodes CASSEGQRDYGYTF.

This clone was counted once. CDR3 DNA: TGTGCCAGCAGCTTAGGGTCAGGGAGGACCACTGAAGCTTTCTTT. Translated: CASSLGSGRTTEAFF. The chain uses TRBV7-9 and TRBJ1-1, with TRBD1 as a possible D gene (5 bases). V lost 1 base and J lost 4, with 13 bases in between. CDR3 size: 15 residues. CDR1 is SEHNR, CDR2 FQNEAQ, per germline (reference sequence).

V gene TRBV6-2 or TRBV6-3 combines with J gene TRBJ2-4; the D gene is possibly TRBD2 (6 bases). The CDR3 runs to 16 residues. Germline values: CDR1 MNHEY, CDR2 SVGEGT. V was pared by 5 bases and J by 0 bases, with 14 bases between. CDR3 DNA sequence: TGTGCCAGCAGTGCCGGGAGCCAACTAGCCAAAAACATTCAGTACTTC. Residues: CASSAGSQLAKNIQYF.

The chain combines TRBV28 with TRBJ1-2; TRBD1 matches at 10 bases. CDR3 length equals 15 residues. Trimming removed 3 bases from V and 6 bases from J; junction bases left unmatched: 7. Germline CDR1 is MDHEN and CDR2 is SYDVKM. The CDR3 DNA reads TGTGCCAGCAGTTTGGCCGGGACAGGGGACAATGGCTACACCTTC. It yields the protein CASSLAGTGDNGYTF.

V and J are TRBV18 and TRBJ2-1, with 9 bases lining up with TRBD2. V was clipped by 4 bases and J by 5 bases; unmatched bases: 3. CDR3 length: 14 residues. The germline V gene has CDR1 KGHSH and CDR2 LQKENI. Written as DNA, the CDR3 is TGTGCCAGCTCACTTAGCGGGAGTCACAATGAGCAGTTCTTC. The encoded protein is CASSLSGSHNEQFF.

This chain connects TRBV4-3 to TRBJ2-3; 10 bases are shared with TRBD2. V lost 4 bases to trimming and J lost 1 base; unmatched junction nucleotides: 8. The CDR3 totals 17 residues. CDR1 is LGHNA, CDR2 YSLEER, per germline. The CDR3 bases are TGCGCCAGCAGCCGGACTAGCGGAGGGGGGGGCACAGATACGCAGTATTTT. This sequence encodes CASSRTSGGGGTDTQYF.

The genes are TRBV21-1 and TRBJ2-7; the D call in the table, TRBD2, was not verified against the DNA. TRBV21-1 is noted as a pseudogene. The CDR3 has 14 amino acids. The CDR3: CASSKGTSGGEQYF. CDR3 nucleotide sequence: TGTGCCAGCAGCAAAGGGACTAGCGGCGGCGAGCAGTACTTC.

V usage is TRBV9 and J usage is TRBJ2-1, with D perhaps matching TRBD2 (5 bases). Trimming removed 0 bases from V and 0 bases from J, with 10 bases in between. Per germline, CDR1 SGDLS and CDR2 YYNGEE. The CDR3 extends over 16 amino acids. CDR3: CASSVAGSGSYNEQFF. CDR3 DNA: TGTGCCAGCAGCGTAGCGGGAAGCGGCTCCTACAATGAGCAGTTCTTC.

V and J are TRBV30 and TRBJ2-7; 9 bases are shared with TRBD1. The J segment lost 3 bases and the V segment lost 7 bases, leaving 10 bases of the junction unmatched. This CDR3 region has 14 residues. The germline V gene encodes CDR1 GTSNPN and CDR2 SVGIG (reference sequence). CDR3 nucleotide sequence: TGTGCCTCCCAAACAGGGGGCAGGTACTACGAGCAGTACTTC. Translation gives CASQTGGRYYEQYF.

The chain couples TRBV9 to TRBJ1-1; D gene ambiguous. The CDR3 is 17 amino acids. Germline V lookup: CDR1 SGDLS, CDR2 YYNGEE. The V gene lost 4 bases and the J gene lost 1 base, with 20 bases spanning the gap. Here the CDR3 reads CASSREGGPRGNTEAFF. CDR3 nucleotide sequence: TGTGCCAGCAGCCGGGAGGGAGGCCCTCGGGGGAACACTGAAGCTTTCTTT.

The chain is built from TRBV6-5 and TRBJ1-6; no firm D call. Germline V gene data show CDR1 as MNHEY and CDR2 as SVGAGI. The CDR3 is made up of 14 amino acids. V lost 7 bases and J 7 bases, leaving 14 bases between the germline ends. This CDR3 reads CASKRSGPNSPLHF. The CDR3 nucleotides read TGTGCCAGCAAACGAAGCGGGCCAAATTCACCCCTCCACTTT.

This chain joins TRBV19 and TRBJ2-7; D uncertain. The CDR3 extends over 13 amino acids. The germline CDR1 and CDR2 sequences are LNHDA and SQIVND (reference sequence). The V gene lost 3 bases and the J gene lost 0 bases, with 6 bases spanning the gap. CDR3 sequence: CASSIRTSYEQYF. In nucleotides, the CDR3 is TGTGCCAGTAGTATCAGGACCTCCTACGAGCAGTACTTC.

CDR3 sequence (DNA): TGTGCCACCTCCCCGGTGGAGAACACTGAAGCTTTCTTT. It translates to CATSPVENTEAFF. This chain links TRBV10-3 with TRBJ1-1; D remains ambiguous. CDR1 is ENHRY and CDR2 is SYGVKD in the germline V gene. V lost 10 bases to trimming and J lost 1 base, with 13 bases between them. This CDR3 spans 13 amino acids.

The V and J genes are TRBV28 and TRBJ2-2, with D possibly TRBD2 on 6 matching bases. The CDR3 sequence is 13 residues long. Germline assignment: CDR1 MDHEN and CDR2 SYDVKM. The V end lost 10 bases, the J end lost 3 bases, and 12 bases lay between the germline ends. The DNA of the CDR3 is TGTGCCATCGGGGGAGGTGACACCGGGGAGCTGTTTTTT. Amino acids: CAIGGGDTGELFF.

The genes are TRBV6-5 and TRBJ1-2; weak D call: TRBD1 (5 bases). The CDR3 contains 15 residues. Germline CDR1 reads MNHEY; CDR2 reads SVGAGI. Trimming removed 0 bases at V and 8 bases at J, with 16 bases between. The DNA of the CDR3 is TGTGCCAGCAGTTACTCGACGGCAGGGCTCGGGGGCTACACCTTC. Translation gives CASSYSTAGLGGYTF.